This note documents a single T cell receptor (beta chain) sequence. These data originate in a study of neoadjuvant anti-PD-1 for oral cavity cancer. Sequencing was performed with immunoSEQ multiplex PCR; in TCRdb, only in-frame clones are kept and a portion is missing. The sample lists more than 6,500 clones, over 65% occurring once. The sequencing here drew on PBMCs, taken before nivolumab (anti-PD-1) treatment. The receptor was derived from a person aged 35-79 years with oral cavity squamous cell carcinoma.

CDR3 in DNA: TGTGCCAGCAGTGCCGAACGATCCTACGAGCAGTACTTC. Translation: CASSAERSYEQYF. The chain recombines TRBV6-1 with TRBJ2-7; D call uncertain. V lost 4 bases and J 1 base, leaving 8 bases between the germline ends. The CDR3 spans 13 residues. Germline V gene lookup returns CDR1 MNHNS and CDR2 SASEGT.